This TCR beta chain comes out of a study of blood T cell repertoires in COVID-19 (dated by TCRdb to 2020 to 2022). About the investigation overall: Samples covering the acute and convalescent phases of COVID-19 were provided by collaborators in the United States, Italy and Spain. The dataset comprised deeply sampled blood TCRbeta repertoires from subjects exposed to, actively infected with, or recovered from COVID-19. The samples were drawn from two sources: the first 160 participants of the ongoing ImmuneRACE study, and 1,000 to 1,500 subjects contributed by 6 global collaborators. The repertoires were released in a freely available public database meant as a resource for research on the immune response to SARS-CoV-2. The material from the prospective study consisted of cDNA or gDNA derived from T cells, B-cell-depleted T cells, or PBMCs. Sample metadata almost always included a de-identified subject ID, COVID-19 status, age in years and sex. HLA class I and class II types, where available, came from metadata supplied by the sample provider rather than from assay-based typing. Overall results and qualifications from the work: The amount of clinical and demographic metadata varied by source and participant and was provided uncurated.

CDR1 and CDR2, looked up from the germline V gene (reference sequence), are MNHEY and SMNVEV. V lost 6 bases and J lost 3 bases, and the count of bases not matched to a germline gene is 10. Counted from cysteine to phenylalanine, this CDR3 has 16 amino acids. Only CDR3 DNA remains: 48 bases, in frame from the first base. Whole blood was collected in K2EDTA tubes by collaborating institutions according to the institutions' own protocols. For TCRbeta analysis, collaborator samples were shipped as frozen whole blood, as isolated PBMCs, or as DNA extracted from either sample type. Of note for this clone: Its antigen remains undetermined. It has no much larger one-base neighbor in the sample; base qualities were not kept.

TCRbeta CDR3 regions were amplified from genomic DNA using the immunoSEQ Assay, a bias-controlled multiplex PCR. On the authors' methods: The number of nucleated cells in each sample was estimated from the amplification of reference gene primers within the assay. To quantify the absolute abundance of each unique TCRbeta CDR3 rearrangement, sequence reads were collapsed and filtered. For each sample, productive Simpson clonality was calculated as the square root of Simpson's diversity index over productive rearrangements. In its TCRdb copy, this immuneACCESS table keeps in-frame sequences only and misses some clones. Where compared with another copy, unresolved V genes explain less than half of these, and the others have no known cause. V, J and clone size derive from that table, while D and trimming were established from the DNA sequence. The sample table lists roughly 47,000 clones, 80% to 90% of them with a count of one. In total, the top ten clones hold under 8% of the sample.

Sequencing used peripheral blood. The source is a man between 45 and 60 years old with acute or convalescent COVID-19. The chain links TRBV27 with TRBJ2-5; TRBD2 matches 10 bases in the middle. The sequence in DNA is TGTGCCAGCAGAGACGACCTAGCGGGGGACAAAGAGACCCAGTACTTC. Its translation reads: CASRDDLAGDKETQYF.